The subject of this entry is one T cell receptor beta chain. Its antigen remains unknown. CD8 cells regarded as naive lacked CD45RO, were positively chosen for CCR7, and omitted terminally differentiated effector memory CD45RA+ cells. None of the donors, who were healthy HIV-negative adults, had recently had acute infections or vaccinations. The CDR3 is 14 amino acids. Germline V gene lookup returns CDR1 LNHDA and CDR2 SQIVND (reference sequence). With V trimmed by 5 bases and J by 5 bases, 7 bases remained unmatched. The data are from a study of shared clonotypes between healthy human individuals. Study overall: Sampling drew on donors who were a couple of women and a few men aged 18 to 49. The plates for each donor numbered three CD4 naive, three CD4 memory, two CD8 naive and one CD8 memory.

Assay used: immunoSEQ multiplex PCR; TCRdb lists only in-frame clones, some missing. Of approximately 1.9 million clones listed, 93% were seen once; the top ten hold around 1.7%. Findings of the study overall: Despite large depth, rarefaction showed incomplete sorted-subset sequencing.

The sample comprised naive CD8+ T cells from PBMCs. This clonotype was sampled from a young man in good health. Some clones in this sample may be carry-over from other donors' samples. The V gene is TRBV19, the J gene TRBJ1-2; 8 bases line up with TRBD1. For the CDR3, the DNA is TGTGCCAGTAGTTTTGGACAGGGAGGATATGGCTACACCTTC. This gives the protein CASSFGQGGYGYTF.